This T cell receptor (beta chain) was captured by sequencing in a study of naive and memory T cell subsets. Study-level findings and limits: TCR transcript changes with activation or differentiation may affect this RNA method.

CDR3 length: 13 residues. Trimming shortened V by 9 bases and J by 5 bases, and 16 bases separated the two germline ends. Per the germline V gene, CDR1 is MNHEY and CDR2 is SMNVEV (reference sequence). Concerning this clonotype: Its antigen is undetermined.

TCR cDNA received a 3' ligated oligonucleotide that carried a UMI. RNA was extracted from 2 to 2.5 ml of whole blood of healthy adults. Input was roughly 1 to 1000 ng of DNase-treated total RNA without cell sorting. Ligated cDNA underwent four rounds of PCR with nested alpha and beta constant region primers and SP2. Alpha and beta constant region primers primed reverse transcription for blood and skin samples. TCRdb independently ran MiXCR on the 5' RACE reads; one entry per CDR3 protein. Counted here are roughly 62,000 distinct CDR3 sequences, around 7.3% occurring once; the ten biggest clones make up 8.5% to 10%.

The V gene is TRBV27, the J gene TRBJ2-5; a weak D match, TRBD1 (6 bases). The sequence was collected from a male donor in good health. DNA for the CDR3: TGTGCCAGTCAGGGGCGCGGTTGGGAGACCCAGTACTTC. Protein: CASQGRGWETQYF.